Listed below are T cell receptor beta chains from one sample, sequenced in a study of a mutant IDH1 vaccine in newly diagnosed glioma. Method: immunoSEQ multiplex PCR; TCRdb's copy keeps in-frame clones and lacks some. The sample holds tens of thousands of clones, around 87% seen once. The antigens for these receptors are not known. The sequences come from PBMCs, collected from a glioma patient whose treatment included an IDH1 peptide vaccine. The source of these receptors is a man in his forties with glioma. Each CDR3 is given with its conserved first and last residue.

V: TRBV19
CDR3: CASTGTGPNSNQPQHF

V: TRBV7-9
CDR3: CASSLWGRSGHEQYF

V: TRBV10-3
CDR3: CAISERGQGFAFF

V: TRBV7-9
CDR3: CASSLVSQGGFVGQPQHF

V: TRBV5-8
CDR3: CASSSGQNINQPQHF

V: TRBV13
CDR3: CASSRGPGEQYF

V: TRBV28
CDR3: CASYPGTDQETQYF

V: TRBV7-9
CDR3: CASSAPRAGNTEAFF

V: TRBV5-4
CDR3: CASSTRRAGSSYEQYF

V: TRBV13
CDR3: CATARTTLSDTQYF

V: TRBV28
CDR3: CASTLSGLARYEQYF

V: TRBV27
CDR3: CASSFTGLGEKLFF

V: TRBV27
CDR3: CASLPRDRGYTF

V: TRBV6-1
CDR3: CASRTQYNEPQHF

V: TRBV7-9
CDR3: CASSPPSGDQFF

V: TRBV19
CDR3: CASSIGGGTDTQYF

V: TRBV19
CDR3: CASSWQGAWNEQYF

V: TRBV7-2
CDR3: CASSYQGYTQYF

V: TRBV27
CDR3: CASSSEPYNEQFF

V: TRBV10-3
CDR3: CAISDPRRAMTEAFF

V: TRBV10-1
CDR3: CASPWVGSSNEQFF

V: TRBV5-6
CDR3: CASSSPLRSYEQYF

V: TRBV19
CDR3: CASSARNIGGQPQHF

V: TRBV19
CDR3: CASRQGINYGYTF

V: TRBV2
CDR3: CASSPGGVETQYF

V: TRBV2
CDR3: CASSERGGYNEQFF

V: TRBV7-3
CDR3: CASSESGGGRLEQYF

V: TRBV4-3
CDR3: CASSQGASGRYEQYF

V: TRBV18
CDR3: CASSEGTRSYEQYF

V: TRBV19
CDR3: CASKTGSGELFF

V: TRBV5-6
CDR3: CASSLGGGPGPYSNQPQHF

V: TRBV19
CDR3: CASSISAGQGFQETQYF